The TCR beta chain under discussion was sequenced for a study of T cell clonotyping in hematopoietic cell transplantation. Findings and caveats of the study: Few recipient clonotypes overlapped donors; over 97% were de novo at given depth.

Method: immunoSEQ multiplex PCR; TCRdb's copy keeps in-frame clones and lacks some. Of approximately 44,000 clones detected, 85% appear once; the ten largest clones hold around 3%. Time point here: recipient sample about 28 days before transplant, after cytoreduction. Recipient blood drawn about 28 days pretransplant and days 30, 100, 180 after. Germline loops: CDR1 SNHLY, CDR2 FYNNEI. V lost 10 bases to trimming and J lost 0 bases, with 13 bases between them. CDR3 length equals 14 residues. As regards this clone: Its antigen remains unknown.

The TCR sequence derives from a man in his 60s with acute myeloid leukemia. Some clones in this sample may be carry-over from other donors' samples. The gene calls are TRBV2 and TRBJ1-3; the D gene is possibly TRBD1 (6 bases). This specimen consisted of peripheral blood mononuclear cells, obtained before stem cell transplant. The CDR3 reads CAKGGGNSGNTIYF. The CDR3 nucleotides read TGTGCCAAAGGAGGGGGGAACTCTGGAAACACCATATATTTT. Together with reference TRBV2 and TRBJ1-3, the CDR3 gives the full variable domain: EPEVTQTPSHQVTQMGQEVILRCVPISNHLYFYWYRQILGQKVEFLVSFYNNEISEKSEIFDDQFSVERPDGSNFTLKIRSTKLEDSAMYFCAKGGGNSGNTIYFGEGSWLTVV.